Below are 13 T cell receptor beta chains sequenced from a single sample in a study of blood T cell repertoires in COVID-19. Using immunoSEQ multiplex PCR, the repertoire was profiled, and TCRdb retains in-frame clones only, with some absent. The profile shows roughly 150,000 clones, just under 85% of them singletons. Sequencing was done on a sample of peripheral blood. These receptors were obtained from a woman older than 75 with COVID-19, enrolled during active disease.

This chain connects TRBV9 to TRBJ1-1; D remains unclear. The CDR3 consists of 14 residues. V gave up 2 bases and J gave up 0 bases, with 8 bases separating them. Germline V CDR1 and CDR2: SGDLS, YYNGEE. CDR3: CASSVISVNTEAFF. CDR3 DNA sequence: TGTGCCAGCAGCGTTATCAGCGTGAACACTGAAGCTTTCTTT.

The gene calls are TRBV7-3 and TRBJ2-2; 7 bases fit TRBD2. Germline CDR1 reads SGHTA; CDR2 reads FQGTGA. The CDR3 consists of 13 residues. The J segment lost 5 bases and the V segment lost 9 bases, leaving 6 bases of the junction unmatched. The CDR3 loop reads CASQLAGTGELFF. CDR3 sequence (DNA): TGTGCCAGTCAATTAGCGGGTACCGGGGAGCTGTTTTTT.

In DNA, the CDR3 is TGTGCTAGTGGGGGACAAATCAGCACAGATACGCAGTATTTT. Its protein is CASGGQISTDTQYF. The chain combines TRBV12-5 with TRBJ2-3; tentatively, D is TRBD1 (6 bases). V shed 6 bases and J shed 0 bases, with 10 bases lying between them. The CDR3 loop spans 14 amino acids. Germline loops: CDR1 LGHNT, CDR2 FRNRAP.

This clone was seen only once. The V call is TRBV21-1, the J call TRBJ1-1; no DNA check was done on the table's D call, TRBD1. TRBV21-1 is shown as a pseudogene. This CDR3 is 18 amino acids long. CDR3 DNA: TGTGCCAGCAGCTCTAGGGTGCGTCGTCGAAGGGGGAACACTGAAGCTTTCTTT. It codes for CASSSRVRRRRGNTEAFF.

V gene TRBV10-3 combines with J gene TRBJ2-3, with 10 bases fitting TRBD2. CDR3 length: 16 amino acids. J was trimmed by 1 base and V by 4 bases; bases with no gene match: 5. Germline CDR1 ENHRY, CDR2 SYGVKD. As DNA, the CDR3 is TGTGCCATCAGTGGCAGTCTAGCGGGAGGCACAGATACGCAGTATTTT. It specifies CAISGSLAGGTDTQYF.

The genes are TRBV12-3 or TRBV12-4 and TRBJ2-3, with a possible D match to TRBD1 (6 bases). This CDR3 region has 13 residues. The V gene lost 3 bases and the J gene lost 4 bases, with 8 bases spanning the gap. The CDR3 coding sequence is TGTGCCAGCAGTTTTAGGGGGTCAGATACGCAGTATTTT. It encodes CASSFRGSDTQYF.

The chain is built from TRBV4-3 and TRBJ2-2; 11 bases are a match to TRBD2. This CDR3 spans 16 amino acids. Looked up from germline, CDR1 is LGHNA and CDR2 is YSLEER. V trimming: 5 bases; J trimming: 4 bases; junction bases outside the gene matches: 6. CDR3 DNA sequence: TGCGCCAGCAGCTACGGGACTAGCGGATTCACCGGGGAGCTGTTTTTT. It is translated as CASSYGTSGFTGELFF.

The rearrangement uses TRBV9 and TRBJ2-2, with TRBD2 identical over 13 bases. V lost 7 bases, J lost 4 bases, and 4 bases stayed unmatched. The CDR3 spans 15 residues. Germline V gene sequence: CDR1 SGDLS, CDR2 YYNGEE. CDR3 DNA sequence: TGTGCCAGCCACCGGACTAGCGGGAGCACCGGGGAGCTGTTTTTT. Residues: CASHRTSGSTGELFF. The complete variable domain, with remaining parts taken from reference TRBV9 and TRBJ2-2, reads DSGVTQTPKHLITATGQRVTLRCSPRSGDLSVYWYQQSLDQGLQFLIQYYNGEERAKGNILERFSAQQFPDLHSELNLSSLELGDSALYFCASHRTSGSTGELFFGEGSRLTVL.

This sequence joins TRBV5-4 and TRBJ2-1; 8 bases are a match to TRBD2. The CDR3 extends over 14 amino acids. With V trimmed by 1 base and J by 6 bases, 3 bases remained unmatched. The germline V gene has CDR1 SGHNT and CDR2 YYREEE (reference sequence). The CDR3 here is CASSLPGGANEQFF. The CDR3 DNA sequence: TGTGCCAGCAGCTTGCCGGGGGGGGCCAATGAGCAGTTCTTC.

V gene TRBV11-2 combines with J gene TRBJ1-2; 9 positions match TRBD1. Trimming removed 1 base from V and 3 bases from J; junction bases left unmatched: 6. CDR3 length: 16 residues. Germline V gene lookup returns CDR1 SGHAT and CDR2 FQNNGV. The CDR3 nucleotides are TGTGCCAGCAGCTTAGGAACAGGGGGCATCGACTATGGCTACACCTTC. Protein: CASSLGTGGIDYGYTF. Full variable domain (outside the CDR3, taken from reference TRBV11-2 and TRBJ1-2): EAGVAQSPRYKIIEKRQSVAFWCNPISGHATLYWYQQILGQGPKLLIQFQNNGVVDDSQLPKDRFSAERLKGVDSTLKIQPAKLEDSAVYLCASSLGTGGIDYGYTFGSGTRLTVV.

The genes are TRBV7-8 and TRBJ2-7, with TRBD2 identical over 11 bases. V lost 5 bases to trimming and J lost 6 bases; unmatched junction nucleotides: 12. The germline V gene has CDR1 SGHVS and CDR2 FQNEAQ. The CDR3 has 16 residues. In nucleotides, the CDR3 is TGTGCCAGCAGCCCCCCGCGACTAGCGGGGCTAGGCGAGCAGTACTTC. It is translated as CASSPPRLAGLGEQYF.

As concerns this clone: The sample carries other DNA sequences with the same CDR3. The chain couples TRBV6-4 to TRBJ2-5; possibly TRBD2 for D (5 bases). Trimming pared 3 bases from V and 2 bases from J, leaving 13 bases between. This CDR3 spans 15 amino acids. Per the germline V gene, CDR1 is MRHNA and CDR2 is SNTAGT. In nucleotides, the CDR3 is TGTGCCAGCAGTGATAAGGGAGAAAAACAAGAGACCCAGTACTTC. Protein sequence: CASSDKGEKQETQYF.

The chain links TRBV19 to TRBJ1-5, with D possibly being TRBD1 (6 bases). This CDR3 region has 13 residues. V shed 0 bases and J shed 7 bases, with 7 bases lying between them. The germline V gene has CDR1 LNHDA and CDR2 SQIVND (reference sequence). The CDR3 nucleotides are TGTGCCAGTAGTATAGAACAGGGACAGCCCCAGCATTTT. It yields the protein CASSIEQGQPQHF.